This T cell receptor (gamma chain) was identified during a study of γδ T cells in repeated Plasmodium falciparum infection. At the level of the study: Donors had four controlled P. falciparum NF54 infections over about 640 days. The study's findings and limits: Waves of new clonotype selection appeared after repeated controlled infections in Vdelta2-negative, largely Vdelta1+, gammadelta T cells.

Flow sorting of PBMC yielded separate Vgamma9/Vdelta2+ and Vdelta2-negative gammadelta T cell populations for bulk repertoire analysis. This clone turned up a few times. The target antigen is unknown. TCRdb attributes to this sequence the protein of a much larger clone, which differs from the DNA translation at residue 15; a read error is likely, and the protein displayed is translated from the DNA. The germline V gene encodes CDR1 GITISATS and CDR2 ISYDGTV (reference sequence). The CDR3 has 18 residues. TCRdb reprocessed the multiplex PCR reads through CATT. The profile covers around 25,000 gamma-chain clones, with approximately 2.9% appearing a single time and approximately 33% taken by the ten largest.

The chain couples TRGV9 to TRGJP. TCRdb supplies no J gene; here it was assigned by aligning the nucleotide sequence to germline. Sequencing was carried out using gamma-delta T cells from blood. The clonotype was recovered from a pool of human donors (malaria-infected and uninfected, not separated). CDR3 sequence (DNA): TGTGCCTTGTGGGAGGTGGTGGGAAAAGAGTTGGGCAAAAAAGTCAAGGTATTT. It encodes CALWEVVGKELGKKVKVF.